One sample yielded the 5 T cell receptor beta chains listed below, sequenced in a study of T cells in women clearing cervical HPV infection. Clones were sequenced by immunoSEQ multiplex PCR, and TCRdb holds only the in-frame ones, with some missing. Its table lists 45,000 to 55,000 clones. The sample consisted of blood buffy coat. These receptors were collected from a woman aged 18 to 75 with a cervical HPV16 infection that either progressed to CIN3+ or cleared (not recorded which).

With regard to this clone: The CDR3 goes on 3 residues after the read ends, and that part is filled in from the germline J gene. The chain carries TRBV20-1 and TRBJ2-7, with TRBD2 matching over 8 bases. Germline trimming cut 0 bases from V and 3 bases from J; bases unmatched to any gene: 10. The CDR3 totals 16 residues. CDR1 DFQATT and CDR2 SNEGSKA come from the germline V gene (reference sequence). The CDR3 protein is CSARDDRREAGYEQYF. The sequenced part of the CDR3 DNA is TGCAGTGCTAGAGATGATCGGCGGGAGGCTGGCTACGAG.

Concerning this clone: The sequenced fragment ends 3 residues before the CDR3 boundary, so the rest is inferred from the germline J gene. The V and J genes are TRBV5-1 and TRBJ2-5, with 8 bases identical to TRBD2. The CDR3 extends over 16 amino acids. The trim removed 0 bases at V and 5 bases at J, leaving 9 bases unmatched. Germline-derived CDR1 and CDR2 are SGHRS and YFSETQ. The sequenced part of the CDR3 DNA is TGCGCCAGCAGCTTGGATTGGCGGGGGGTTCATGAGACC. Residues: CASSLDWRGVHET. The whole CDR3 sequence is CASSLDWRGVHETQYF.

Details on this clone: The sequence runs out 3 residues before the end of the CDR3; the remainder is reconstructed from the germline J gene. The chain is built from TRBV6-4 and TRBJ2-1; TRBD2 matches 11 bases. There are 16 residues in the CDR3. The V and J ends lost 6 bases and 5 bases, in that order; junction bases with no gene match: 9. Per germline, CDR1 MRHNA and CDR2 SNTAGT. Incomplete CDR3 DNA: TGTGCCAGCAGCCATCAGACTAGCGGGACAGACAATGAG. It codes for CASSHQTSGTDNE. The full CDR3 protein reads CASSHQTSGTDNEQFF.

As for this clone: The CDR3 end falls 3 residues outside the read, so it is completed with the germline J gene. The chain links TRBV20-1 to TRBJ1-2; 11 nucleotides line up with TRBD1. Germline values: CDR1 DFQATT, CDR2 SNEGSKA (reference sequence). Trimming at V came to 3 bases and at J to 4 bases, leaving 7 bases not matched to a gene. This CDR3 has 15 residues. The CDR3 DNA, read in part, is TGCAGTGCTAGTAACCGGGACAGGGGGATCTATGGC. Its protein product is CSASNRDRGIYG. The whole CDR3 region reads CSASNRDRGIYGYTF.

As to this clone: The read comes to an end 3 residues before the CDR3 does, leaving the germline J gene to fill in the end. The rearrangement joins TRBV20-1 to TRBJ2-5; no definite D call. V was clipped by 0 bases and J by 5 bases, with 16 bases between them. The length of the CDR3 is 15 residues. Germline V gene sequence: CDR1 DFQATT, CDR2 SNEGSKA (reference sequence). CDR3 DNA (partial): TGCAGTGCTAGAGATTTTAGGGCACCAGTTGAGACC. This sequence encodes CSARDFRAPVET. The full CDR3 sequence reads CSARDFRAPVETQYF.